Following are 2 T cell receptor beta chains from one sample sequenced in a study of Tregs in tolerant kidney transplant recipients. The repertoire was sequenced with immunoSEQ multiplex PCR; TCRdb's copy has only in-frame clones and lacks some. The sample holds roughly 25,000 clones. The nonmyeloablative bone marrow transplants came from related graft donors, with transient mixed chimerism. The sample was CD4+ T cells from blood (PBMCs), taken 6 months after the transplant. Receptors were obtained from a human patient who received a combined kidney and bone marrow transplant. Some T cells may have originated in the graft donor.

As for this clone: The read is 3 residues too short to cover the CDR3 end, so that end is filled in from the germline J gene. This chain connects TRBV10-3 to TRBJ2-7, with 7 bases aligning to TRBD1. The CDR3 extends over 13 amino acids. V lost 6 bases, J lost 2 bases, and 4 bases stayed unmatched. CDR1 ENHRY and CDR2 SYGVKD come from the germline V gene. The CDR3 bases that were read are TGTGCCATCAGCCCCCAGGGGGCCTACGAG. Its protein is CAISPQGAYE. The CDR3 in its entirety is CAISPQGAYEQYF.

In the case of this clone: The missing CDR3 end, 3 residues past where the read stops, is filled in from the germline J gene. V gene TRBV20-1 combines with J gene TRBJ1-5; D remains ambiguous. V was cut by 2 bases and J by 1 base, with 9 bases left in between. The CDR3 is made up of 14 amino acids. Germline V gives CDR1 DFQATT, CDR2 SNEGSKA (reference sequence). The CDR3 loop reads CSARYRDSNQPQHF. The CDR3 DNA, read in part, is TGCAGTGCTAGATACAGAGACAGCAATCAGCCC.